This TCR beta chain originates from a study of blood T cell repertoires in COVID-19. The germline V gene has CDR1 SQVTM and CDR2 ANQGSEA. V lost 3 bases and J 1 base, leaving 30 bases between the germline ends. The CDR3 is made up of 20 amino acids. In the original analysis: Using reference gene primer amplification, nucleated cell counts were estimated. Data came from immunoSEQ multiplex PCR; TCRdb stores just in-frame clones and leaves some out. The D gene and trimming were derived from the DNA, and the V and J assignments and clone size from that table. The sample consists of 250,000 to 300,000 clones, 81% of them appearing once.

The TCR comes from a woman aged 55-70 years with active or convalescent COVID-19. The specimen was peripheral blood. The chain recombines TRBV29-1 with TRBJ1-1, with a tentative D call TRBD1 (6 bases). CDR3 amino acids: CSVEGMGYRESFWTNTEAFF. CDR3 DNA sequence: TGCAGCGTTGAGGGGATGGGGTACAGGGAGAGTTTCTGGACGAACACTGAAGCTTTCTTT.